This T cell receptor (beta chain) was captured by sequencing in a study of blood T cell repertoires in COVID-19. For the study at large: T cells, B-cell-depleted T cells, or PBMCs supplied cDNA or gDNA.

Participants were aged about 18 to 100 years from approximately 25 US areas. Germline V lookup: CDR1 SQVTM, CDR2 ANQGSEA. V shed 8 bases and J shed 6 bases, with 19 bases lying between them. The CDR3 loop spans 13 amino acids. The repertoire was sequenced with immunoSEQ multiplex PCR; TCRdb's copy has only in-frame clones and lacks some. The sample lists under 65,000 clones, more than 75% occurring once. Source material: PBMCs or T cells enriched from blood (not recorded which). The sequence derives from a woman in her fifties or sixties with acute COVID-19. The chain couples TRBV29-1 to TRBJ1-2, with D unresolved. CDR3 amino acids: CSPRGKLTDGYTF. The CDR3 DNA sequence: TGCAGCCCCCGAGGGAAGCTTACGGATGGCTACACCTTC.